This entry lists 26 T cell receptor beta chains sequenced from one sample in a study of cytomegalovirus exposure and HLA in healthy donors. PCR was performed using 60 Vbeta and 13 Jbeta primers. Libraries were prepared by immunoSEQ multiplex PCR; TCRdb keeps only in-frame clonotypes and omits some of them. The sample has around 100,000 clones; around 76% are singletons. Sequencing was carried out using PBMCs. These receptor sequences come from a woman between 18 and 30 years old in good health and CMV-seropositive.

This CDR3 is CASSEAEEGRINSPLHF. CDR3 in DNA: TGTGCCAGCAGCGAGGCGGAGGAGGGTAGGATCAATTCACCCCTCCACTTT. The chain employs TRBV9 and TRBJ1-6; D is unresolved. The germline gives CDR1 SGDLS, CDR2 YYNGEE. The ends were cut back, 3 bases at V and 7 bases at J, with 20 bases in the middle. CDR3 length: 17 amino acids.

This clone turned up a few times. The chain combines TRBV4-2 with TRBJ2-2; tentatively, D is TRBD1 (5 bases). The germline V and J ends were trimmed by 10 bases and 4 bases, with 10 bases remaining between them. The germline V gene encodes CDR1 LGHNA and CDR2 YNFKEQ. CDR3 length equals 12 residues. For the CDR3, the DNA is TGTGCCATCCAGGGTGGCACCGGGGAGCTGTTTTTT. As protein: CAIQGGTGELFF.

The V call is TRBV14, the J call TRBJ2-1, with D maybe TRBD1 (7 bases). Trimming left V 4 bases short and J 11 bases short, with 15 bases between. The V gene's germline CDR1 is SGHDN and CDR2 FVKESK. The CDR3 is made up of 13 amino acids. CDR3 DNA: TGTGCCAGCAGCCCCACGCGGGACAGCCAGCAGTTCTTC. The encoded protein is CASSPTRDSQQFF.

The genes are TRBV27 and TRBJ2-7, with 9 bases matching TRBD1. CDR3 length: 16 amino acids. CDR1 and CDR2 (germline): MNHEY, SMNVEV (reference sequence). Losses at the gene ends were 6 bases for V and 7 bases for J; bases not matched to a gene: 16. CDR3 in DNA: TGTGCCAGCAGCCCCGGGACAGGGACCCCCATATTAGAGCAGTACTTC. Residues: CASSPGTGTPILEQYF.

This clone has just one count. The V gene is TRBV14, the J gene TRBJ2-7; 15 bases fit TRBD2. The CDR3 extends over 17 amino acids. J was trimmed by 2 bases and V by 5 bases; bases with no gene match: 7. Per germline, CDR1 SGHDN and CDR2 FVKESK. CDR3 in DNA: TGTGCCAGCAGCTTCGGACTAGCGGGAGGGCCCCCCTACGAGCAGTACTTC. Translating it yields CASSFGLAGGPPYEQYF.

The V and J genes are TRBV9 and TRBJ1-5, with TRBD1 as a possible D gene (5 bases). This CDR3 has 15 amino acids. The V end was cut by 0 bases, the J end by 5 bases, with 12 bases between. Germline V gene lookup returns CDR1 SGDLS and CDR2 YYNGEE. CDR3 sequence reads: CASSVGQGRDQPQHF. CDR3 nucleotides: TGTGCCAGCAGCGTAGGCCAGGGTCGCGATCAGCCCCAGCATTTT.

The J gene is TRBJ2-7, the V gene TRBV7-2; 8 nucleotides match TRBD2. The CDR3 spans 16 residues. J gave up 2 bases and V 1 base, and 7 bases lay outside the gene matches. Germline lookup yields CDR1 SGHTA and CDR2 FQGNSA. CDR3 in amino acids: CASSLVGSGVPYEQYF. As DNA, the CDR3 is TGTGCCAGCAGCTTAGTGGGTAGCGGGGTACCCTACGAGCAGTACTTC.

V is TRBV9 and J is TRBJ1-1; 7 nucleotides line up with TRBD1. Germline CDR1 reads SGDLS; CDR2 reads YYNGEE. The CDR3 totals 13 residues. With 4 bases clipped from V and 4 bases from J, the junction kept 4 bases outside the gene matches. This CDR3 is CASSRGQRTEAFF. Written as DNA, the CDR3 is TGTGCCAGCAGCCGGGGACAGCGCACTGAAGCTTTCTTT.

The chain combines TRBV28 with TRBJ2-7, with D perhaps TRBD2 (5 bases). The V gene's germline CDR1 is MDHEN and CDR2 SYDVKM. This CDR3 contains 14 residues. V was cut by 3 bases and J by 2 bases, with 11 bases left in between. CDR3 DNA sequence: TGTGCCAGCAGTTTTGGTGGGAGAGCCTACGAGCAGTACTTC. It specifies CASSFGGRAYEQYF.

This chain joins TRBV5-6 and TRBJ1-4; 9 bases are shared with TRBD1. From germline, CDR1 is SGHDT and CDR2 YYEEEE. J was trimmed by 8 bases and V by 0 bases; bases with no gene match: 11. The CDR3 has 17 amino acids. CDR3 nucleotide sequence: TGTGCCAGCAGCTTGGGTCCGGGACAGGGCTTGGGGGAAAAACTGTTTTTT. Amino acids: CASSLGPGQGLGEKLFF. The variable domain in full, completed from reference TRBV5-6 and TRBJ1-4, reads DAGVTQSPTHLIKTRGQQVTLRCSPKSGHDTVSWYQQALGQGPQFIFQYYEEEERQRGNFPDRFSGHQFPNYSSELNVNALLLGDSALYLCASSLGPGQGLGEKLFFGSGTQLSVL.

This chain links TRBV5-1 with TRBJ1-1; 7 nucleotides agree with TRBD1. V shed 3 bases and J 1 base; nucleotides not matched to a gene: 3. Germline CDR1 and CDR2: SGHRS and YFSETQ. The CDR3 has 14 residues. CDR3 coding DNA: TGCGCCAGCAGCTACCGGACAGGGAACACTGAAGCTTTCTTT. It specifies CASSYRTGNTEAFF.

V usage is TRBV27 and J usage is TRBJ2-2, with D maybe TRBD2 (6 bases). The V end lost 3 bases, the J end lost 7 bases, and 18 bases lay between the germline ends. The V gene's germline CDR1 is MNHEY and CDR2 SMNVEV (reference sequence). There are 16 residues in the CDR3. The chain's CDR3 is CASSFGGGRVFGELFF. The CDR3 DNA reads TGTGCCAGCAGTTTCGGGGGTGGGAGAGTTTTCGGGGAGCTGTTTTTT.

This clone has more than one count but fewer than ten. V usage is TRBV6-1 and J usage is TRBJ1-4; 9 bases agree with TRBD1. Germline assignment: CDR1 MNHNS and CDR2 SASEGT. The CDR3 is 14 amino acids. The J segment lost 6 bases and the V segment lost 5 bases, leaving 4 bases of the junction unmatched. The CDR3 is CASSSRDRDEKLFF. CDR3 nucleotides: TGTGCCAGCAGTTCCCGGGACAGGGATGAAAAACTGTTTTTT.

This clone was seen only a few times. The CDR3 nucleotides are TGTGCCAGCAGCTTGCCCCCCGGAGGTAGCGGGGCAGATACGCAGTATTTT. Amino acid sequence: CASSLPPGGSGADTQYF. The chain joins TRBV7-2 to TRBJ2-3; 8 nucleotides match TRBD2. Germline lookup yields CDR1 SGHTA and CDR2 FQGNSA. V lost 3 bases, J lost 4 bases, and 12 bases stayed unmatched. The CDR3 is 17 amino acids.

V gene TRBV27 combines with J gene TRBJ2-7; 9 bases agree with TRBD1. The ends lost 5 bases at V and 6 bases at J; junction bases unmatched: 8. The CDR3 contains 14 residues. Germline CDR1 is MNHEY and CDR2 is SMNVEV (reference sequence). Here the CDR3 reads CASSGGTGTLEQYF. DNA for the CDR3: TGTGCCAGCAGTGGGGGGACAGGGACTCTCGAGCAGTACTTC.

This chain connects TRBV10-1 to TRBJ1-1, with TRBD1 identical over 8 bases. Germline loops: CDR1 WNHNN, CDR2 SYGVQD (reference sequence). J was trimmed by 9 bases and V by 6 bases; bases with no gene match: 12. The CDR3 is made up of 14 amino acids. CDR3 loop: CASSLSGTGNKAFF. The CDR3 region has the DNA TGCGCCAGCAGCCTCTCAGGGACAGGAAATAAAGCTTTCTTT.

V and J are TRBV18 and TRBJ2-7; TRBD1 matches at 8 bases. Looked up from germline, CDR1 is KGHSH and CDR2 is LQKENI. The CDR3 contains 14 residues. V was pared by 4 bases and J by 7 bases, with 9 bases of the junction left unmatched. The DNA of the CDR3 is TGTGCCAGCTCACTTGGACAGGGCCCTGGGGAGCAGTACTTC. Amino acid sequence: CASSLGQGPGEQYF.

This chain uses TRBV30 with TRBJ2-7, with 7 nucleotides matching TRBD2. Germline loops: CDR1 GTSNPN, CDR2 SVGIG (reference sequence). The CDR3 has 12 amino acids. V trimming: 3 bases; J trimming: 2 bases; junction bases outside the gene matches: 1. The CDR3 region is CAWRLAAYEQYF. The CDR3 DNA reads as TGTGCCTGGAGGCTAGCGGCCTACGAGCAGTACTTC.

DNA for the CDR3: TGTGCCAGCTCACCCTCGTCCCGCAACGGGGAGCCCCAGCATTTT. It yields the protein CASSPSSRNGEPQHF. This sequence joins TRBV18 and TRBJ1-5; no definite D call. The germline V gene encodes CDR1 KGHSH and CDR2 LQKENI. CDR3 size: 15 residues. Trimming pared 3 bases from V and 8 bases from J, leaving 17 bases between.

The rearrangement links TRBV9 to TRBJ2-7; 8 nucleotides agree with TRBD2. Germline assignment: CDR1 SGDLS and CDR2 YYNGEE. This CDR3 has 15 amino acids. The trim removed 0 bases at V and 2 bases at J, leaving 4 bases unmatched. The CDR3 sequence is CASSVGSSGPYEQYF. CDR3 coding DNA: TGTGCCAGCAGCGTAGGGTCTAGCGGGCCCTACGAGCAGTACTTC.

There are a few counts of this clone. The chain is built from TRBV6-1 and TRBJ2-7; D might be TRBD1 (5 bases). The CDR3 loop spans 13 amino acids. V gave up 7 bases and J gave up 3 bases, with 13 bases separating them. Per the germline V gene, CDR1 is MNHNS and CDR2 is SASEGT. CDR3 residues: CASKGQGYYEQYF. The CDR3 region has the DNA TGTGCCAGCAAAGGCCAGGGATACTACGAGCAGTACTTC.

The chain couples TRBV2 to TRBJ1-5, with no clear D. The germline gives CDR1 SNHLY, CDR2 FYNNEI. V was clipped by 4 bases and J by 6 bases, with 13 bases between them. The CDR3 spans 14 residues. In nucleotides, the CDR3 is TGTGCCAGCAGTGTGGTCGTAAGGAGTCAGCCCCAGCATTTT. Its translation is CASSVVVRSQPQHF.

There are a few counts of this clone. The V call is TRBV10-3, the J call TRBJ1-1; no firm D call. Per the germline V gene, CDR1 is ENHRY and CDR2 is SYGVKD. Trimming removed 0 bases from V and 1 base from J, with 9 bases in between. The length of the CDR3 is 15 residues. CDR3 nucleotide sequence: TGTGCCATCAGTGAGTCAACTTTACGGAACACTGAAGCTTTCTTT. Encoded protein: CAISESTLRNTEAFF.

The table lists this clone with a few counts. The rearrangement joins TRBV27 to TRBJ2-2; no clear D. Looked up from germline, CDR1 is MNHEY and CDR2 is SMNVEV (reference sequence). The CDR3 consists of 14 residues. Trimming pared 6 bases from V and 5 bases from J, leaving 13 bases between. The CDR3 DNA follows: TGTGCCAGCAGCGACCGGGTCGCAACCGGGGAGCTGTTTTTT. Its translation is CASSDRVATGELFF.

The genes are TRBV29-1 and TRBJ2-5; 13 bases match TRBD2. The V segment lost 4 bases and the J segment 6 bases; nucleotides outside the gene matches: 14. CDR3 length equals 17 residues. Germline CDR1 is SQVTM and CDR2 is ANQGSEA. The CDR3 region is CSVVPIRWTSGRKTQYF. The CDR3 nucleotides read TGCAGCGTTGTTCCTATTCGGTGGACTAGCGGGAGAAAGACCCAGTACTTC.

This chain joins TRBV5-1 and TRBJ1-2; 10 bases map to TRBD1. Looked up from germline, CDR1 is SGHRS and CDR2 is YFSETQ. Trimming removed 4 bases from V and 3 bases from J; junction bases left unmatched: 9. The CDR3 extends over 16 amino acids. CDR3: CASSPGQGVGDYGYTF. The CDR3 DNA is TGCGCCAGCAGCCCAGGACAGGGGGTTGGTGACTATGGCTACACCTTC.